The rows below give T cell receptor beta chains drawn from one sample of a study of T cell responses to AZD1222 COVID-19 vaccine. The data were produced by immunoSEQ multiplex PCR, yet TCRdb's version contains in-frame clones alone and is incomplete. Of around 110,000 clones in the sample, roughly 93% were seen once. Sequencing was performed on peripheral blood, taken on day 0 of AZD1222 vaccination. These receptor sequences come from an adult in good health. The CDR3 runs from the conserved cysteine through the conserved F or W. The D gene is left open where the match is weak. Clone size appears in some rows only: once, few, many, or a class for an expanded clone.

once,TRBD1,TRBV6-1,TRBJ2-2,TGTGCCAGCAGTGAAACCGGGACAGCGAACACCGGGGAGCTGTTTTTT,CASSETGTANTGELFF
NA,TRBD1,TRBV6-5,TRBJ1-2,TGTGCCAGCAGTTACTCGACAGGGGGCGCCTATGGCTACACCTTC,CASSYSTGGAYGYTF
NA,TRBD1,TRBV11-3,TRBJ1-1,TGTGCCAGCAGCCGAAGACAGGGGAACACTGAAGCTTTCTTT,CASSRRQGNTEAFF
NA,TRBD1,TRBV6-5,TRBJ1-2,TGTGCAGTACTTGGGGACAGTGCCGATGGCTACACCTTC,CAVLGDSADGYTF
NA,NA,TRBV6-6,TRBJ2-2,TGTGCCAGCATAACAGCTCAGAACACCGGGGAGCTGTTTTTT,CASITAQNTGELFF
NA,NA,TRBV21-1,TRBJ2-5,TGTGCCAGCAGCAGAGGAGATGACCCGACAGGGCCCCAAGAGACCCAGTACTTC,CASSRGDDPTGPQETQYF
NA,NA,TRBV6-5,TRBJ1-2,TGTGCCAGCAGTTACTCAGGGGGGGTTAACTATGGCTACACCTTC,CASSYSGGVNYGYTF
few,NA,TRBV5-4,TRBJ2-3,TGTGCCAGCAGCACCGGTCCAAGCGGGCAGTATTTT,CASSTGPSGQYF
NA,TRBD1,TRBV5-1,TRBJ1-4,TGCGCCAGCAGCACCCAGACAGGGATGAATGAAAAACTGTTTTTT,CASSTQTGMNEKLFF
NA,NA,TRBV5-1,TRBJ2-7,TGCGCCAGCAGCTTTGGACAGAACCTCTACGAGCAGTACTTC,CASSFGQNLYEQYF
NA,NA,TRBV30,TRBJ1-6,TGTGCCTGGAGTCCCCTCCATTCACCCCTCCACTTT,CAWSPLHSPLHF
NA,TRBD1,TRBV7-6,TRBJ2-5,TGTGCCAGCAGCTTGGGACAGGGCCAAGAGACCCAGTACTTC,CASSLGQGQETQYF
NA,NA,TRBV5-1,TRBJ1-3,TGCGCCAGCAGCTTGGCGACAGGCGCCTCTGGAAACACCATATATTTT,CASSLATGASGNTIYF
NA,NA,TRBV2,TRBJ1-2,TGTGCCAGCAGTGAGCAGGTGACTTATGGCTACACCTTC,CASSEQVTYGYTF
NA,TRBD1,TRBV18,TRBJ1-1,TGTGCCAGCTCACCAGGGACAGGGTACACTGAAGCTTTCTTT,CASSPGTGYTEAFF
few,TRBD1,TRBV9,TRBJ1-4,TGTGCCAGCAGCCCCACAGGGGTCGCAACTAATGAAAAACTGTTTTTT,CASSPTGVATNEKLFF
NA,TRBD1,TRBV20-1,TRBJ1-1,TGCAGTGCGGGACAGGGACTCCAAGCTTTCTTT,CSAGQGLQAFF
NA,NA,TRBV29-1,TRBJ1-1,TGCAGCGTTGAGCTGGGGGCGAGAGCGCTGGTCACTGAAGCTTTCTTT,CSVELGARALVTEAFF
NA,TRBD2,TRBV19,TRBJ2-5,TGTGCCAGTAGTGTCCAACTAGCGGGGGGCCGGGAGACCCAGTACTTC,CASSVQLAGGRETQYF
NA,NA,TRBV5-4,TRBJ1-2,TGTGCCAGCAGCTTGGGCCAGACCCCCTATGGCTACACCTTC,CASSLGQTPYGYTF
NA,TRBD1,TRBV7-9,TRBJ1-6,TGTGCCAGCAGCTTAAGCGGCAGGGGGCCTGGTTCACCCCTCCACTTT,CASSLSGRGPGSPLHF
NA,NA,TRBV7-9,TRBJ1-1,TGTGCCAGCAGCTTAGTCTCAGGGGTAACTGAAGCTTTCTTT,CASSLVSGVTEAFF
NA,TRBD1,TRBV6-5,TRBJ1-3,TGTGCCAGCAGTTACGGACAGGGTGTCAACACCATATATTTT,CASSYGQGVNTIYF
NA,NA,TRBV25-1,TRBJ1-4,TGTGCCAGCATGGGGTACGGGTCAGGGTTGGGGGAAAAACTGTTTTTT,CASMGYGSGLGEKLFF
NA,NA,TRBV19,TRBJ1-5,TGTGCCAGTAACTCACCATCCCGAGGTAATCAGCCCCAGCATTTT,CASNSPSRGNQPQHF
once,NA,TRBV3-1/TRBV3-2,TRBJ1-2,TGTGCCAGCAGCCAAGAAGGGATCTATGGCTACACCTTC,CASSQEGIYGYTF
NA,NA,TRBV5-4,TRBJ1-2,TGTGCCAGCAGCTTGGACAGTCTCTATGGCTACACCTTC,CASSLDSLYGYTF
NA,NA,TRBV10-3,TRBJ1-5,TGTGCCATCAGTGAGTCGAGGGTTTCTCAGCCCCAGCATTTT,CAISESRVSQPQHF
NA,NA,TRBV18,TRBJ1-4,TGTGCCAGCTCACTGGACTCTTGGGGGGAAAAACTGTTTTTT,CASSLDSWGEKLFF
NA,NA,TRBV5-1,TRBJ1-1,TGCGCCAGCAGCTTGGAGGCGCAGGGGTGGGGCACTGAAGCTTTCTTT,CASSLEAQGWGTEAFF
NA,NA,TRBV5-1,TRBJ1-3,TGCGCCAGCCGCCCTACTCTCTCTGGAAACACCATATATTTT,CASRPTLSGNTIYF
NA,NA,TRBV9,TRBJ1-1,TGTGCCAGCAGCGTAGTTGGGACTGAAGCTTTCTTT,CASSVVGTEAFF
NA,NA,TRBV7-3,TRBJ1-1,TGTGCCAGCAGCTTAACCCCGAGGGAGACTGAAGCTTTCTTT,CASSLTPRETEAFF
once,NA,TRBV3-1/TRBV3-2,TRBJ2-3,TGTGCCAGCAGCCAAGATTGGGCCAGCAGGACAGATACGCAGTATTTT,CASSQDWASRTDTQYF
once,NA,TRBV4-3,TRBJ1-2,TGCGCCAGCAGCCGGGAGACAGACCTATATGGCTACACCTTC,CASSRETDLYGYTF
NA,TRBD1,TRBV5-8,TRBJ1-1,TGTGCCAGCAGCTTGGGGCGGACAGGGTGGTTTAACACTGAAGCTTTCTTT,CASSLGRTGWFNTEAFF
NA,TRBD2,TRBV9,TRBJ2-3,TGTGCCAGCAGCAACCGAGCGGGACGCACAGATACGCAGTATTTT,CASSNRAGRTDTQYF
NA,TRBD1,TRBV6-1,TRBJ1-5,TGTGCCAGCAGCCGCCGGGACAGGGGGAATCAGCCCCAGCATTTT,CASSRRDRGNQPQHF
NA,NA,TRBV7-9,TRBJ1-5,TGTGCCAGCAGCTTAGATAGGGGCAATCAGCCCCAGCATTTT,CASSLDRGNQPQHF
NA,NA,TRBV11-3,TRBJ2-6,TGTGCCAGCAGCTTAGGAGGGGCCAACGTCCTGACTTTC,CASSLGGANVLTF
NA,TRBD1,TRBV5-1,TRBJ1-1,TGCGCCAGCAGCGGACAGGGGGGGATGAACACTGAAGCTTTCTTT,CASSGQGGMNTEAFF
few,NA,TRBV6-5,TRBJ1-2,TGTGCCAGCAGTTACATTGGAGGGCAGGGAGTGGGGGGCTACACCTTC,CASSYIGGQGVGGYTF
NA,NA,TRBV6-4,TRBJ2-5,TGTGCCAGCAGTGACCCCCTCTTGGGGGGAGAGACCCAGTACTTC,CASSDPLLGGETQYF
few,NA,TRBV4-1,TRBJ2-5,TGCGCCAGCAGCCAAGATCGCAGGGGCGGCCTGATGGAGACCCAGTACTTC,CASSQDRRGGLMETQYF
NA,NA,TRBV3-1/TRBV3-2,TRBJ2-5,TGTGCCAGCAGCCCGCTTGGTGGGCAAGAGACCCAGTACTTC,CASSPLGGQETQYF
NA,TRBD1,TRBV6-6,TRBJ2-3,TGTGCCAGCACCCAGGGGGCTCCGACAGATACGCAGTATTTT,CASTQGAPTDTQYF
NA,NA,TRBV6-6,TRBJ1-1,TGTGCCAGCAGTGCTCAAGGGAGCACTGAAGCTTTCTTT,CASSAQGSTEAFF
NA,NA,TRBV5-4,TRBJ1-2,TGTGCCAGCAGCCGCGGAACCATTTATGGCTACACCTTC,CASSRGTIYGYTF
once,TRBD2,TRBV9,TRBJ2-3,TGTGCCAGCAGCGTCTCTCCGGGGGGGCAGGATACGCAGTATTTT,CASSVSPGGQDTQYF
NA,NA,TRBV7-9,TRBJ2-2,TGTGCCAGCAGCCCGTTCCCGACCACCGGGGAGCTGTTTTTT,CASSPFPTTGELFF
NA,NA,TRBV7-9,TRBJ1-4,TGTGCCAGCAGCTTAAGTGAAAAACTGTTTTTT,CASSLSEKLFF